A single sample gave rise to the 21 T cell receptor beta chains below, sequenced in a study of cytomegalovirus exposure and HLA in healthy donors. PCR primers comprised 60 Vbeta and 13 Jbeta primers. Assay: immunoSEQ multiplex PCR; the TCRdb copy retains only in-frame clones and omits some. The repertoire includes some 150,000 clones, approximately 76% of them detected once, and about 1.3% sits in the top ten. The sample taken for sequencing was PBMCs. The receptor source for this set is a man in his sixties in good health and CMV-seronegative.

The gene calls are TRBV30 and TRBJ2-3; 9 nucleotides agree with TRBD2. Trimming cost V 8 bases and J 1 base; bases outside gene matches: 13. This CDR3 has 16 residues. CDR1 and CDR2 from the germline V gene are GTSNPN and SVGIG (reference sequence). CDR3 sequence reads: CAEAPFSGGRTDTQYF. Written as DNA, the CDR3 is TGTGCCGAAGCCCCTTTTAGCGGGGGCCGCACAGATACGCAGTATTTT. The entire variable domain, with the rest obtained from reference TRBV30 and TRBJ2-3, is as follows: SQTIHQWPATLVQPVGSPLSLECTVEGTSNPNLYWYRQAAGRGLQLLFYSVGIGQISSEVPQNLSASRPQDRQFILSSKKLLLSDSGFYLCAEAPFSGGRTDTQYFGPGTRLTVL.

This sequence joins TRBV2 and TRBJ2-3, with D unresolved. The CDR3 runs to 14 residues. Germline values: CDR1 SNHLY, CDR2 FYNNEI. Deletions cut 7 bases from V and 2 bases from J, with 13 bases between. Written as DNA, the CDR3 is TGTGCCAGCATGAAAGGCCGGGTCACAGATACGCAGTATTTT. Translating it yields CASMKGRVTDTQYF.

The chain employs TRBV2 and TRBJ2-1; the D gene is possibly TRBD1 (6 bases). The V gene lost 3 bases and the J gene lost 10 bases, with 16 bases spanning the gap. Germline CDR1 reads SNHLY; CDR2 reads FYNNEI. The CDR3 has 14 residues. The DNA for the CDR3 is TGTGCCAGCAGTGACGGACAGTTTAAGAAGGAGCAGTTCTTC. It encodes CASSDGQFKKEQFF.

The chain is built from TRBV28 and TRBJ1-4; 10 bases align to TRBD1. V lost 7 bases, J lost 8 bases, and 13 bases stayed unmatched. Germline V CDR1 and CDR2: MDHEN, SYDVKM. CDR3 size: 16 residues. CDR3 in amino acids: CASTELTGTGEEKLFF. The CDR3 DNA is TGTGCCAGCACCGAACTCACCGGGACAGGGGAAGAAAAACTGTTTTTT. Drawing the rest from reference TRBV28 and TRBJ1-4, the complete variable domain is DVKVTQSSRYLVKRTGEKVFLECVQDMDHENMFWYRQDPGLGLRLIYFSYDVKMKEKGDIPEGYSVSREKKERFSLILESASTNQTSMYLCASTELTGTGEEKLFFGSGTQLSVL.

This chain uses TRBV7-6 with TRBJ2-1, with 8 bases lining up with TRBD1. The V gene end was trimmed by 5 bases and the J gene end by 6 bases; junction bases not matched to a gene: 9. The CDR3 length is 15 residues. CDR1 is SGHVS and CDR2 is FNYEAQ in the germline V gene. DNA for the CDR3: TGTGCCAGCAGCCCCTTTGGACAGGGTGGCAATGAGCAGTTCTTC. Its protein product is CASSPFGQGGNEQFF.

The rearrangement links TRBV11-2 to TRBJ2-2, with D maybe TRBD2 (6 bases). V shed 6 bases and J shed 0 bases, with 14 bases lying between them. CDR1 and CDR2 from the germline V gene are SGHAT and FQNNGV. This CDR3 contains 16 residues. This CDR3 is CASRGGPLTNTGELFF. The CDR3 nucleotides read TGTGCCAGCAGGGGGGGTCCCCTAACGAACACCGGGGAGCTGTTTTTT.

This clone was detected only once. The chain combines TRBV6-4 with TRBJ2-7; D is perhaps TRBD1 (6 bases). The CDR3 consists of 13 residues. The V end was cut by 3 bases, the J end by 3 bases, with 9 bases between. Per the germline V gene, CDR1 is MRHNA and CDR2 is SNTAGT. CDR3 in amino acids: CASSDHRVYEQYF. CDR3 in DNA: TGTGCCAGCAGTGATCACAGGGTCTACGAGCAGTACTTC.

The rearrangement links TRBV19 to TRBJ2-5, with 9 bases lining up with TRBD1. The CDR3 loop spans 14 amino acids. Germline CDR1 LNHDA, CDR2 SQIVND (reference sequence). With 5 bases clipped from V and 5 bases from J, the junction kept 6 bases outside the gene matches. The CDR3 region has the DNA TGTGCCAGTAGTTTACAGGGGGCGGGGGAGACCCAGTACTTC. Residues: CASSLQGAGETQYF.

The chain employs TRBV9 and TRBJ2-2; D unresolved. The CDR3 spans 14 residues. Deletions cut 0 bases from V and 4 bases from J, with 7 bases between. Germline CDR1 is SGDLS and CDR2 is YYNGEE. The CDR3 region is CASSVVDTTGELFF. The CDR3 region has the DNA TGTGCCAGCAGCGTAGTCGACACCACCGGGGAGCTGTTTTTT.

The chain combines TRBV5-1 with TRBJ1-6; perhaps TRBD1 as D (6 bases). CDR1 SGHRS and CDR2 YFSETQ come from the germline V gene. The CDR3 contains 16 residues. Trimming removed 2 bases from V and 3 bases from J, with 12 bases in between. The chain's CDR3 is CASSFTTGLYNSPLHF. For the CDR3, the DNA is TGCGCCAGCAGCTTTACTACAGGGCTCTATAATTCACCCCTCCACTTT.

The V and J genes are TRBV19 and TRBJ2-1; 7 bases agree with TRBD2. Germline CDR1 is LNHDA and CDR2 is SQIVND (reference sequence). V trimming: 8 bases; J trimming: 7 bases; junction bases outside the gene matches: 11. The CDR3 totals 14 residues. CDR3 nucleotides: TGTGCCAGTCGGTCGGCAGGGCGGGGGAATGAGCAGTTCTTC. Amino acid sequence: CASRSAGRGNEQFF.

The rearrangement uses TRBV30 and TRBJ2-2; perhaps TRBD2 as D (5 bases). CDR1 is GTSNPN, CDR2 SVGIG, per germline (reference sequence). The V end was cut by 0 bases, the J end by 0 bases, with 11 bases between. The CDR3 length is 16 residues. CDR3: CAWSVLANSNTGELFF. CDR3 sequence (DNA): TGTGCCTGGAGTGTGTTAGCGAATTCGAACACCGGGGAGCTGTTTTTT.

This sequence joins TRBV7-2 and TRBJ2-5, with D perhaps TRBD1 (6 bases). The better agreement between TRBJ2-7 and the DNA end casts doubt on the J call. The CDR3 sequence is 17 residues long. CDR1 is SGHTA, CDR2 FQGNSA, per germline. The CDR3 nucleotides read TGTGCCAGCAGCGATTACATACCGAGGGCAGGGGACTACGAGCAGTACTTC. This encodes CASSDYIPRAGDYEQYF.

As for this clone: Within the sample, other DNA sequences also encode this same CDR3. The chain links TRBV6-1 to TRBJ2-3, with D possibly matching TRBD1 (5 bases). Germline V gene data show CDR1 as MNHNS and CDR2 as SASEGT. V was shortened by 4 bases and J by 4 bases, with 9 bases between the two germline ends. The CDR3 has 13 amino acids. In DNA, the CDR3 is TGTGCCAGCAGTGTTTTCAGGGCAGATACGCAGTATTTT. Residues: CASSVFRADTQYF.

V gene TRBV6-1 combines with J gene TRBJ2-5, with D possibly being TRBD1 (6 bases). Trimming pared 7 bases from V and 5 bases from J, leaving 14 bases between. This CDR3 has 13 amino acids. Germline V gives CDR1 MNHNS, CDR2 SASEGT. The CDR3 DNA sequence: TGTGCCAGCATGGGGGCTGCCTGGGAGACCCAGTACTTC. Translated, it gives CASMGAAWETQYF.

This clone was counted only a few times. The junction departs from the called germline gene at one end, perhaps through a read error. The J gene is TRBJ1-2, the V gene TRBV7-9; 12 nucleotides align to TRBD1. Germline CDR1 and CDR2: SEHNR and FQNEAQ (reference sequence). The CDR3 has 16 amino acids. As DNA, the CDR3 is TGTTCCAGCACCACCTCCGGGACAGGGGGCGATCGGGGCTACACCTTC. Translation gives CSSTTSGTGGDRGYTF.

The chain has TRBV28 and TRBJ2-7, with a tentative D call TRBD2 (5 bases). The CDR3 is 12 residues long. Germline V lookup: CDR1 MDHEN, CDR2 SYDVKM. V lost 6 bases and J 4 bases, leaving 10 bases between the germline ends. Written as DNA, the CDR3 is TGTGCCAGCAGCTCCGGAGGTTACGAGCAGTACTTC. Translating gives CASSSGGYEQYF.

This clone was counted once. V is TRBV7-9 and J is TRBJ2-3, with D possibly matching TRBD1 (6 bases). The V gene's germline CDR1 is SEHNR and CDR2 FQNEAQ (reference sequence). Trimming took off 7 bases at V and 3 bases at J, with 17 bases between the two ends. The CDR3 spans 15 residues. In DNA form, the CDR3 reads TGTGCCAGCACGAGGGCCAGGGGCGGGACAGATACGCAGTATTTT. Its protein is CASTRARGGTDTQYF. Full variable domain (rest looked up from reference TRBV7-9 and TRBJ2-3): DTGVSQNPRHKITKRGQNVTFRCDPISEHNRLYWYRQTLGQGPEFLTYFQNEAQLEKSRLLSDRFSAERPKGSFSTLEIQRTEQGDSAMYLCASTRARGGTDTQYFGPGTRLTVL.

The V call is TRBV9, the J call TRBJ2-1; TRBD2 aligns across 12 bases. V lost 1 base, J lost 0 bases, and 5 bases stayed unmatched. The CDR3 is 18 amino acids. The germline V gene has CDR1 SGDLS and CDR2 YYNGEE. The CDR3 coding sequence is TGTGCCAGCAGCGTAACTAGCGGGGGGTATTTCTCCTACAATGAGCAGTTCTTC. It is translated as CASSVTSGGYFSYNEQFF.

DNA for the CDR3: TGTGCCAGCAGCTCGGGGACTAGCGGGAGAGGCGAGCAGTACTTC. It codes for CASSSGTSGRGEQYF. The chain joins TRBV11-3 to TRBJ2-5; 14 bases agree with TRBD2. The DNA end lines up better with TRBJ2-7; the J call may be wrong. Germline V gives CDR1 SGHNT, CDR2 YENEEA. The CDR3 has 15 amino acids.

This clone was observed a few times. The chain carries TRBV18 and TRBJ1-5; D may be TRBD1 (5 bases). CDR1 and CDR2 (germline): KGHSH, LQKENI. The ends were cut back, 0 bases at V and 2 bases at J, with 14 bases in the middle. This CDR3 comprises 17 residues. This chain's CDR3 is CASSPPGRVVGNQPQHF. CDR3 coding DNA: TGTGCCAGCTCACCACCGGGCAGGGTGGTAGGCAATCAGCCCCAGCATTTT.